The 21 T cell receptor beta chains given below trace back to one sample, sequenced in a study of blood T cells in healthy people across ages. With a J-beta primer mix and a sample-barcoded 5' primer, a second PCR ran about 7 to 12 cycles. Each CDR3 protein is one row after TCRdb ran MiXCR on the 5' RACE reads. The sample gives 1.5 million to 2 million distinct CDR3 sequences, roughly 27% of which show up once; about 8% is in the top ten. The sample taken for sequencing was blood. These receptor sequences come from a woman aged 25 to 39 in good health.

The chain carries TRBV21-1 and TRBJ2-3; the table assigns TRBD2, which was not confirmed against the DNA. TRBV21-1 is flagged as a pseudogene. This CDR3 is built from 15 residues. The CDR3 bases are TGTGCCAGCAGCAAATCGGTAGCGGAGGATGATACGCAGTATTTT. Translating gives CASSKSVAEDDTQYF.

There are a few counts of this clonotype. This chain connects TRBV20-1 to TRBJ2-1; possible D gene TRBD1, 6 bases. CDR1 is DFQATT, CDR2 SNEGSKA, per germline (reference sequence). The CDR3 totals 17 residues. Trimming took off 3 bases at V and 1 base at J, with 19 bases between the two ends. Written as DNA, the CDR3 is TGCAGTGCTAGGTTTCAGGGGCCGCCTTTGTCCTACAATGAGCAGTTCTTC. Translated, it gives CSARFQGPPLSYNEQFF.

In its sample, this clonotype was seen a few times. The CDR3 protein is CATERRGNQPQHF. The CDR3 DNA follows: TGTGCCACCGAACGTCGGGGCAATCAGCCCCAGCATTTT. The chain links TRBV6-2 or TRBV6-3 to TRBJ1-5; D is undetermined. Trimming pared 10 bases from V and 2 bases from J, leaving 12 bases between. There are 13 residues in the CDR3. Germline V gene sequence: CDR1 MNHEY, CDR2 SVGEGT.

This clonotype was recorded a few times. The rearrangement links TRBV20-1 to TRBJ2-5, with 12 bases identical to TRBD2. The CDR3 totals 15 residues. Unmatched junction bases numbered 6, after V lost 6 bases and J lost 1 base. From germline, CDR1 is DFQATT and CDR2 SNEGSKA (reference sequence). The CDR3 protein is CSAQLAGGFQETQYF. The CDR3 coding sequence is TGCAGTGCACAACTAGCGGGGGGTTTCCAAGAGACCCAGTACTTC.

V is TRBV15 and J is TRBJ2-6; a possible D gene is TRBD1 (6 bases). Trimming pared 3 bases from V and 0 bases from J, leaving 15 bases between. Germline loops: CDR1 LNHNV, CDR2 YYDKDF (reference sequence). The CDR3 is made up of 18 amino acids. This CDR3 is CATSRDQDRGSGANVLTF. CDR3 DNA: TGTGCCACCAGCAGGGATCAGGACAGAGGCTCTGGGGCCAACGTCCTGACTTTC.

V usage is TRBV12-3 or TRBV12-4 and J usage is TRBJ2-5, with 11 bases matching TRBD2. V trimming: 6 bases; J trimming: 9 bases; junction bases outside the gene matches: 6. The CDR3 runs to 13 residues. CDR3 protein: CASRPSGGTAQYF. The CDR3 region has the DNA TGTGCCAGCAGACCTAGCGGGGGGACGGCCCAGTACTTC.

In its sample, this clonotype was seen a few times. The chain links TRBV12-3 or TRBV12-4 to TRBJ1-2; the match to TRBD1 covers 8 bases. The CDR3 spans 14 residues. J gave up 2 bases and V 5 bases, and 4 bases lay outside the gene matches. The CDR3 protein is CASSPTGVNYGYTF. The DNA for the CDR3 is TGTGCCAGCAGTCCGACAGGGGTGAACTATGGCTACACCTTC.

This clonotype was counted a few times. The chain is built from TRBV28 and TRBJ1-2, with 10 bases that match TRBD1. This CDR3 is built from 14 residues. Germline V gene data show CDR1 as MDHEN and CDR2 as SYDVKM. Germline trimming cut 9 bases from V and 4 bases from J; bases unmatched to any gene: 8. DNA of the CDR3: TGTGCCAGTAGGACAGGGGGTACCATCTATGGCTACACCTTC. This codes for CASRTGGTIYGYTF.

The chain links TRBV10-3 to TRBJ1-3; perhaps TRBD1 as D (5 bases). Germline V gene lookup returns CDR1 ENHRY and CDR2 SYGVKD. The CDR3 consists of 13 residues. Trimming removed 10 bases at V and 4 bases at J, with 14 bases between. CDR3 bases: TGTGCCACCCTGCGGGGCGAGGGAAACACCATATATTTT. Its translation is CATLRGEGNTIYF.

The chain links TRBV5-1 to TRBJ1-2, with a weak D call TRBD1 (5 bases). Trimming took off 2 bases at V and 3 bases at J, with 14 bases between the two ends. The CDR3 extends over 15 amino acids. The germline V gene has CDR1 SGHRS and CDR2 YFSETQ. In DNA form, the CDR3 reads TGCGCCAGCAGCTTCGGACGGGGCCGCGACTATGGCTACACCTTC. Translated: CASSFGRGRDYGYTF.

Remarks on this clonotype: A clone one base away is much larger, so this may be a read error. CDR3 DNA: TGTGCCACCCGGGACAGGGTCTCCTACGAGCAGTACTTC. Protein product: CATRDRVSYEQYF. The chain couples TRBV28 to TRBJ2-7, with 9 bases aligning to TRBD1. CDR3 length equals 13 residues. With 10 bases clipped from V and 0 bases from J, the junction kept 4 bases outside the gene matches. Per germline, CDR1 MDHEN and CDR2 SYDVKM. The full variable domain, rest sourced from reference TRBV28 and TRBJ2-7, is DVKVTQSSRYLVKRTGEKVFLECVQDMDHENMFWYRQDPGLGLRLIYFSYDVKMKEKGDIPEGYSVSREKKERFSLILESASTNQTSMYLCATRDRVSYEQYFGPGTRLTVT.

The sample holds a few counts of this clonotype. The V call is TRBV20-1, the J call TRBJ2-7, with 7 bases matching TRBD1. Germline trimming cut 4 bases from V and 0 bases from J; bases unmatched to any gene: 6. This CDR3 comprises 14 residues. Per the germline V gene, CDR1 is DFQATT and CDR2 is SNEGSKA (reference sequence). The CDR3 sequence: CSAMTGKSSYEQYF. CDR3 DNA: TGCAGTGCTATGACAGGGAAGTCCTCCTACGAGCAGTACTTC.

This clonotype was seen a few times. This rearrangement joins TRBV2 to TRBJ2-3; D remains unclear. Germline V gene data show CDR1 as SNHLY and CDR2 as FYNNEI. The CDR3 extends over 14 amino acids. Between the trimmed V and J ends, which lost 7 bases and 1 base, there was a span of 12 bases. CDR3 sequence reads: CASTGPGRTDTQYF. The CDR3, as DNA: TGTGCCAGCACTGGACCTGGTCGCACAGATACGCAGTATTTT.

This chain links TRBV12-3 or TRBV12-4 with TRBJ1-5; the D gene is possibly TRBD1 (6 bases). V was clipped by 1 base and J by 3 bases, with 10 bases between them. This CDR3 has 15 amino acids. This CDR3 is CASSLGDTTNQPQHF. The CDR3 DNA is TGTGCCAGCAGTTTAGGGGACACTACCAATCAGCCCCAGCATTTT.

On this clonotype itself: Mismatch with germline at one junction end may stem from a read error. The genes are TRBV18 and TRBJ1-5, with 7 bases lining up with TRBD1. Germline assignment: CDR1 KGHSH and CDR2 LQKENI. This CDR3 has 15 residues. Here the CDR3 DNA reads TGCGCCAGCTCACCATCACAGGGGCGGAATCAGCCCCAGCATTTT. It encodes CASSPSQGRNQPQHF.

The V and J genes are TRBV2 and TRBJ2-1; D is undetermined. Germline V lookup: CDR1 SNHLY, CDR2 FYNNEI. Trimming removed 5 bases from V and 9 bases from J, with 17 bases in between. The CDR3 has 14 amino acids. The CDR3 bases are TGTGCCAGCAGTCAGCTGGCCACAGCTTTTGAGCAGTTCTTC. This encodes CASSQLATAFEQFF. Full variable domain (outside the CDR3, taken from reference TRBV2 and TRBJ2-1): EPEVTQTPSHQVTQMGQEVILRCVPISNHLYFYWYRQILGQKVEFLVSFYNNEISEKSEIFDDQFSVERPDGSNFTLKIRSTKLEDSAMYFCASSQLATAFEQFFGPGTRLTVL.

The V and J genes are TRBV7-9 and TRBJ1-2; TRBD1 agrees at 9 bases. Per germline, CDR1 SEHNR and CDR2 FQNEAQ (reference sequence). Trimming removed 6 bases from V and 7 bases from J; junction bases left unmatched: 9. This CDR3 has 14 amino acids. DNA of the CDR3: TGTGCCAGCAGTTCCCAGACAGGGGGTCTTGGCTACACCTTC. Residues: CASSSQTGGLGYTF.

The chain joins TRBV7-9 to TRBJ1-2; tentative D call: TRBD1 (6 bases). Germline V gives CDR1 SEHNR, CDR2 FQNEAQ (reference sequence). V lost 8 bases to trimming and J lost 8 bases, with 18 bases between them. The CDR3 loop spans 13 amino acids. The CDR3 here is CASQLETGSGYTF. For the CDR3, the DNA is TGTGCCAGCCAGCTGGAGACAGGTAGCGGCTACACCTTC.

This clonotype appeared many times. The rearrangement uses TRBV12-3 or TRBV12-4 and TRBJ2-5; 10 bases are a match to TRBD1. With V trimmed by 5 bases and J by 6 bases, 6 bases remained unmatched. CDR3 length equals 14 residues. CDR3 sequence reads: CASSGTGVIKTQYF. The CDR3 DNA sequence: TGTGCCAGCAGTGGGACAGGGGTAATAAAGACCCAGTACTTC.

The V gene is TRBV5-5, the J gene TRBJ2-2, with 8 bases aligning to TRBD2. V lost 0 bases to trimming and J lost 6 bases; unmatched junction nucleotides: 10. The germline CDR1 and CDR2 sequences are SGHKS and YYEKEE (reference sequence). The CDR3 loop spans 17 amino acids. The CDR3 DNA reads TGTGCCAGCAGCTTGGAAGCGGAGCGGGAGATCGCCGGGGAGCTGTTTTTT. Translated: CASSLEAEREIAGELFF.

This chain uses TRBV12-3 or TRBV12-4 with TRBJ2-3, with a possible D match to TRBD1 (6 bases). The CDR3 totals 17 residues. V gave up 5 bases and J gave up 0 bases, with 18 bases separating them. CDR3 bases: TGTGCCAGCAGTCCAGAGGGACACGAATCTAGCACAGATACGCAGTATTTT. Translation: CASSPEGHESSTDTQYF.